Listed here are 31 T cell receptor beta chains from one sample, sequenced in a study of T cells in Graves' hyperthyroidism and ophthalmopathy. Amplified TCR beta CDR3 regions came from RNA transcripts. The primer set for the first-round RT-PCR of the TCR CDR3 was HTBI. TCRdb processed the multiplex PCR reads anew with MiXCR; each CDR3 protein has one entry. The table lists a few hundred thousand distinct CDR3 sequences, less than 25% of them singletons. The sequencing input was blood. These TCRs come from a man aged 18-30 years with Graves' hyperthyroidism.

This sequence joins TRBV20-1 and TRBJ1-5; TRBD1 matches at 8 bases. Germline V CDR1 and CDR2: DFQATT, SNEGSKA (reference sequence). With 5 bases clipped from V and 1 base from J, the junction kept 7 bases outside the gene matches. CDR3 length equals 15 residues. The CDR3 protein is CSAPPRQGSNQPQHF. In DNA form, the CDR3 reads TGCAGTGCTCCCCCCCGACAGGGGAGCAATCAGCCCCAGCATTTT.

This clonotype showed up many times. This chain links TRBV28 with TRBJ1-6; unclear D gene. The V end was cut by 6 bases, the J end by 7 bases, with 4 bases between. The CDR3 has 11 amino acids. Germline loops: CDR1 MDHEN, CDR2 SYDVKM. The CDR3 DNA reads TGTGCCAGCAGGATGAATTCACCCCTCCACTTT. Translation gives CASRMNSPLHF.

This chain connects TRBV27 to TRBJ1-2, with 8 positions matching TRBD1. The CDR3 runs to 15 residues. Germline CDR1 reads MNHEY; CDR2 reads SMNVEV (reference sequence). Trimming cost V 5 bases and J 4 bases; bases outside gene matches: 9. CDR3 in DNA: TGTGCCAGCAGTCCCCGGACAGGGCTCACCTATGGCTACACCTTC. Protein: CASSPRTGLTYGYTF.

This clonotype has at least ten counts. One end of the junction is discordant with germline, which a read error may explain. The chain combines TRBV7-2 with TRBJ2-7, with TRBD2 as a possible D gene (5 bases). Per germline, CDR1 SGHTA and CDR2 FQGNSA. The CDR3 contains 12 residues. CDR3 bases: TGTGCCGTTGGGAGCTCATCCTCCGAGCAGTACTTC. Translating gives CAVGSSSSEQYF.

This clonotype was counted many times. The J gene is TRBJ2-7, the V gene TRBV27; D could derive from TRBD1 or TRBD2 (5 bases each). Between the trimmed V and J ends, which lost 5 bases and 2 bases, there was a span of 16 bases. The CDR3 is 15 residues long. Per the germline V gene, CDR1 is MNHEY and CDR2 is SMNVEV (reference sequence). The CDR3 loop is CASSTPGTGPYEQYF. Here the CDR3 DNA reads TGTGCCAGCAGTACCCCCGGGACGGGACCCTACGAGCAGTACTTC.

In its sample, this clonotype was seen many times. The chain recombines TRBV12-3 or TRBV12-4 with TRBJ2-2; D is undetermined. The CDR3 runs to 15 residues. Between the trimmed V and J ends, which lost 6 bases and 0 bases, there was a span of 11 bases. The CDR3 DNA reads TGTGCCAGCAGCCTCCGTGCCGCGAACACCGGGGAGCTGTTTTTT. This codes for CASSLRAANTGELFF.

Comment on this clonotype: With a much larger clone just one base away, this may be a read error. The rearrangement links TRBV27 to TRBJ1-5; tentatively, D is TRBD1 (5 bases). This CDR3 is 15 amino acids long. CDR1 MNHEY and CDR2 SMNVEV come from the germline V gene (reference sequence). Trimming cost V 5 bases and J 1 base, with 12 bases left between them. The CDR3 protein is CASSAWGGSNQPQHF. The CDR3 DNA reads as TGTGCCAGCAGTGCATGGGGCGGAAGCAATCAGCCCCAGCATTTT.

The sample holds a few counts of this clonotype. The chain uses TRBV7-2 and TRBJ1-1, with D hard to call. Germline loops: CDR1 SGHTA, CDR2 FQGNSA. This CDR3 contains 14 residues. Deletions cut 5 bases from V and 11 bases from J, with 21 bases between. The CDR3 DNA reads TGTGCCAGCAGCCGAGATGCAGGCCCGTTCAGGGCTTTCTTT. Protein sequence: CASSRDAGPFRAFF. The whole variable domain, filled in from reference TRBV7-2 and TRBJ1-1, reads GAGVSQSPSNKVTEKGKDVELRCDPISGHTALYWYRQSLGQGLEFLIYFQGNSAPDKSGLPSDRFSAERTGGSVSTLTIQRTQQEDSAVYLCASSRDAGPFRAFFGQGTRLTVV.

The CDR3 region has the DNA TGTGCCAGCAGTTTATTGTCGGGGCATACCCCTAGAGGCTACACCTTC. Translated, it gives CASSLLSGHTPRGYTF. The chain is built from TRBV28 and TRBJ1-2; D possibly corresponds to TRBD1 (5 bases). Germline-derived CDR1 and CDR2 are MDHEN and SYDVKM. The CDR3 has 16 residues. The ends were cut back, 1 base at V and 8 bases at J, with 20 bases in the middle.

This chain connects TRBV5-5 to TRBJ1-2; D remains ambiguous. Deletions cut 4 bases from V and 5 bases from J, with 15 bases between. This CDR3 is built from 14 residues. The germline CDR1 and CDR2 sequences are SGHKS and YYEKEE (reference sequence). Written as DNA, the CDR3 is TGTGCCAGCAGCCTCACTAGGACTGAGTATGGCTACACCTTC. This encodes CASSLTRTEYGYTF.

CDR3 DNA: TGTGCCAGTAGTGGGTCGGGCTTCTTACGTGACTACACCTTC. Translated, it gives CASSGSGFLRDYTF. The V and J genes are TRBV19 and TRBJ1-2; D unresolved. The CDR3 runs to 14 residues. Germline V CDR1 and CDR2: LNHDA, SQIVND (reference sequence). V was shortened by 5 bases and J by 10 bases, with 20 bases between the two germline ends.

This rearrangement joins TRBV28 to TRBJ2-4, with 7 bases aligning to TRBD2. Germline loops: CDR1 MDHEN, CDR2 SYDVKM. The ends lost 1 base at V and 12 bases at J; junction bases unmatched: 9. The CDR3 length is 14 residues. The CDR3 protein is CASSLYGGSHDQYF. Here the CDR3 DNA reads TGTGCCAGCAGTTTATACGGGGGGTCGCACGATCAGTACTTC.

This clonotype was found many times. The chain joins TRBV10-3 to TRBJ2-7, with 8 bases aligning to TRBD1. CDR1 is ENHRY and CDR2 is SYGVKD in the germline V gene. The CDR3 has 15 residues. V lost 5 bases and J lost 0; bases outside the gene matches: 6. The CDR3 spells CAISTRDRPSYEQYF. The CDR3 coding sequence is TGTGCCATCAGTACCCGGGACAGGCCCTCCTACGAGCAGTACTTC.

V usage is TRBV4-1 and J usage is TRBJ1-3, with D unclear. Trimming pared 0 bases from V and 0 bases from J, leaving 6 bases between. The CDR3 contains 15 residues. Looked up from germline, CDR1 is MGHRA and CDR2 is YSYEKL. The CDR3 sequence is CASSQDSGSGNTIYF. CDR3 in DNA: TGCGCCAGCAGCCAAGACAGCGGCTCTGGAAACACCATATATTTT.

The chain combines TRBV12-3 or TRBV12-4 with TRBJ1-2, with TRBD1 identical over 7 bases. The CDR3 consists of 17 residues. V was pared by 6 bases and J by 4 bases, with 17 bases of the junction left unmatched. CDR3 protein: CASRPLPGQSSVYGYTF. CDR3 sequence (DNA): TGTGCCAGCAGGCCACTACCGGGACAGTCCTCTGTCTATGGCTACACCTTC.

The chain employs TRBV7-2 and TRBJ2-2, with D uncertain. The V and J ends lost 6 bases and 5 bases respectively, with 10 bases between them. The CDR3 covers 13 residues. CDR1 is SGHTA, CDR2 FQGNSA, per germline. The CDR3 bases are TGTGCCAGCAGTCAGAGCGCTACCGGGGAGCTGTTTTTT. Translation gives CASSQSATGELFF. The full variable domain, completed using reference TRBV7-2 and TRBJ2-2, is GAGVSQSPSNKVTEKGKDVELRCDPISGHTALYWYRQSLGQGLEFLIYFQGNSAPDKSGLPSDRFSAERTGGSVSTLTIQRTQQEDSAVYLCASSQSATGELFFGEGSRLTVL.

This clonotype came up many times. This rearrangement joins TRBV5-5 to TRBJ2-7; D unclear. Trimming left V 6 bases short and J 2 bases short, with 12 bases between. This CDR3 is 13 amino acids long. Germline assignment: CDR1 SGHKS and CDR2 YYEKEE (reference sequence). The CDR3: CASNLDSAYEQYF. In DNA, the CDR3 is TGTGCCAGCAACCTCGACTCGGCCTACGAGCAGTACTTC.

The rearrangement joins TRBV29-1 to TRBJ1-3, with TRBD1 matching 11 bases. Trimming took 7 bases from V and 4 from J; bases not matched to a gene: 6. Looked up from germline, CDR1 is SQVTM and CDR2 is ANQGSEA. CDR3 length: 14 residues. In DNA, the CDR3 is TGCAGCGCCGGACAGGGGGCGCGGGGAAACACCATATATTTT. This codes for CSAGQGARGNTIYF.

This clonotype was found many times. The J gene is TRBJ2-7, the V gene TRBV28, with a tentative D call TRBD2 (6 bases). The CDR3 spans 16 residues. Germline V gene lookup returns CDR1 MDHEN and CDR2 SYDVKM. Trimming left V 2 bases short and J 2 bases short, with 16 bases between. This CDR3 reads CASSLGPGGGTYEQYF. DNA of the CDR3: TGTGCCAGCAGTTTAGGCCCCGGGGGTGGAACCTACGAGCAGTACTTC.

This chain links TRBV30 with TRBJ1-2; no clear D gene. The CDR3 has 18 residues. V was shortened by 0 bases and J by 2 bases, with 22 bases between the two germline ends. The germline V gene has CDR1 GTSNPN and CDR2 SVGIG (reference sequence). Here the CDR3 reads CAWSVGLRTSRGNYGYTF. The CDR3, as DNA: TGTGCCTGGAGTGTAGGCCTCCGCACGAGTCGCGGGAACTATGGCTACACCTTC.

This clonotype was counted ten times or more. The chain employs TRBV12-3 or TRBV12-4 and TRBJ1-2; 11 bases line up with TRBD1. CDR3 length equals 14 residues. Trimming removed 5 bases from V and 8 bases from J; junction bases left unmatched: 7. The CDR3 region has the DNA TGTGCCAGCAGTCCCGGACAGGGGGCAGAAGGCTACACCTTC. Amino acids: CASSPGQGAEGYTF.

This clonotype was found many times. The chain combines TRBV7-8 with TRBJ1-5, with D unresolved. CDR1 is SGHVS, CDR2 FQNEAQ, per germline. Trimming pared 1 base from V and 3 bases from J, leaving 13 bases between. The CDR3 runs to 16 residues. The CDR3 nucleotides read TGTGCCAGCAGCTTAGATGCCAGTTACGTCAATCAGCCCCAGCATTTT. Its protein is CASSLDASYVNQPQHF.

CDR3 coding DNA: TGCGCCAGCAGCCAAGATCGAGGGGAGGGGGACACTGAAGCTTTCTTT. It yields the protein CASSQDRGEGDTEAFF. The rearrangement uses TRBV4-1 and TRBJ1-1, with D possibly matching TRBD1 (6 bases). This CDR3 comprises 16 residues. CDR1 is MGHRA, CDR2 YSYEKL, per germline. V was shortened by 0 bases and J by 3 bases, with 14 bases between the two germline ends.

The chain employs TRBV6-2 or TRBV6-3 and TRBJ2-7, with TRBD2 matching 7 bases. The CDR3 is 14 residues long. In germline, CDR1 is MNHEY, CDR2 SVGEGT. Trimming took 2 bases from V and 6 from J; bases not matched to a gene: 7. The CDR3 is CASSYLLTSSEQYF. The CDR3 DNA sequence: TGTGCCAGCAGTTACCTATTGACTAGCTCCGAGCAGTACTTC.

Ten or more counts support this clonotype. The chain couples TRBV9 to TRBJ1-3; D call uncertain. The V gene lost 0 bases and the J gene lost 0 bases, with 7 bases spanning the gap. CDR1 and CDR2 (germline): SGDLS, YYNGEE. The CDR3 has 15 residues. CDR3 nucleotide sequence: TGTGCCAGCAGCGTAGGCGCGGACTCTGGAAACACCATATATTTT. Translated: CASSVGADSGNTIYF.

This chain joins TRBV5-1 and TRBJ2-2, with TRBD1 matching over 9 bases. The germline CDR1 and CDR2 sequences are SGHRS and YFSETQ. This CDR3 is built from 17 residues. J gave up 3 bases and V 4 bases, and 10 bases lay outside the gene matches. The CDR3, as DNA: TGCGCCAGCAGCATACCGGAACAGGGGGCAGACACCGGGGAGCTGTTTTTT. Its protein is CASSIPEQGADTGELFF. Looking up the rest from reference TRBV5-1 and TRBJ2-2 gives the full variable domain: KAGVTQTPRYLIKTRGQQVTLSCSPISGHRSVSWYQQTPGQGLQFLFEYFSETQRNKGNFPGRFSGRQFSNSRSEMNVSTLELGDSALYLCASSIPEQGADTGELFFGEGSRLTVL.

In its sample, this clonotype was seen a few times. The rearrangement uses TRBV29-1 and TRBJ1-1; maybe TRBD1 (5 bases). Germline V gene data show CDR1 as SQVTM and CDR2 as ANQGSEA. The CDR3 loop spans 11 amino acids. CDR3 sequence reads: CSFGGSAEAFF. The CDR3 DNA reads TGCAGTTTCGGGGGAAGCGCTGAAGCTTTCTTT.

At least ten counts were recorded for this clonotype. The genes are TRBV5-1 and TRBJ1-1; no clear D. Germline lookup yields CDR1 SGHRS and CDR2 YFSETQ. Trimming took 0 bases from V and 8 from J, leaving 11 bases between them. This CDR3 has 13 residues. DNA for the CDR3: TGCGCCAGCAGCTTGGACGTCTTCCAAGAAGCTTTCTTT. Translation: CASSLDVFQEAFF.

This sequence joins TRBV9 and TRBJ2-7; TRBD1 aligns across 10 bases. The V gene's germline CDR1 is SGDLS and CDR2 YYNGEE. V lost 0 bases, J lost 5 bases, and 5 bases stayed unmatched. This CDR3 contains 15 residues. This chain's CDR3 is CASSVEGQGFHEQYF. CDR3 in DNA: TGTGCCAGCAGCGTAGAGGGACAGGGGTTCCACGAGCAGTACTTC.

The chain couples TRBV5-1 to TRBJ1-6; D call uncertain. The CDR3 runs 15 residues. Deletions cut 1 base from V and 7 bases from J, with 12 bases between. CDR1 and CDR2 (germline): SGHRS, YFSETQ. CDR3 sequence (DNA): TGCGCCAGCAGCTTGAGGGCAGTCTCCAATTCACCCCTCCACTTT. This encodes CASSLRAVSNSPLHF.

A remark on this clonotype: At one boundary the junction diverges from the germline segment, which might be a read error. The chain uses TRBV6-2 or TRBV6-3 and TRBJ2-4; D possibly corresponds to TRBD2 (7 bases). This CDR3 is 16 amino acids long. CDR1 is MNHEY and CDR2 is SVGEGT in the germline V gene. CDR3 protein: CASSYSGGAAKNIKYF. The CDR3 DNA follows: TGTGCCAGCAGTTATAGTGGGGGGGCGGCCAAAAACATTAAGTACTTC.